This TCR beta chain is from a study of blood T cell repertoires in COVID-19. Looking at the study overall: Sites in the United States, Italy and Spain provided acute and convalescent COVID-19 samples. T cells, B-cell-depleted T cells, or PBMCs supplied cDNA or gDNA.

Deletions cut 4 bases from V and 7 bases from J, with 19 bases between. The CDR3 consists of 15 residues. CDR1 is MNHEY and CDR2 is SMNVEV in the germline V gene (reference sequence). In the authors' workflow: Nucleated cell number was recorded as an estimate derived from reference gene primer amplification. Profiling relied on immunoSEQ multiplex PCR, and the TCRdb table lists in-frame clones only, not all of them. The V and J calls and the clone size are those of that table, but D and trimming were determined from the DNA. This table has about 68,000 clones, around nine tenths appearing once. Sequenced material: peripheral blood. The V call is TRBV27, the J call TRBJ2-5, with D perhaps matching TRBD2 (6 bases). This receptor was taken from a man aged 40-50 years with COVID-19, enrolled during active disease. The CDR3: CASSSGLGGLGTQYF. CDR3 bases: TGTGCCAGCAGTTCGGGGTTGGGGGGACTTGGGACCCAGTACTTC.